Listed here is a single T cell receptor beta chain. TCRdb's table, derived via immunoSEQ multiplex PCR, lists solely in-frame clones and lacks some. The sample includes 50,000 to 60,000 clones, about 73% of them seen just once. This entry comes from a study of T cell clones after liver transplantation. At the level of the study: TCRbeta sequencing after a pre-transplant mixed lymphocyte reaction identified graft-donor-reactive clones, later tracked in post-transplant blood.

The CDR3 loop spans 15 amino acids. Between the trimmed V and J ends, which lost 0 bases and 0 bases, there was a span of 9 bases. Germline values: CDR1 SGHRS, CDR2 YFSETQ. The TCR comes from a human patient who received a liver transplant. Some T cells here may be from the graft donor. This material consisted of CD4+ T cells from blood, taken at the roughly 16-month timepoint. The chain links TRBV5-1 to TRBJ2-5; the D is unclear. This chain's CDR3 is CASSLGPLYQETQYF. The CDR3 DNA reads TGCGCCAGCAGCTTGGGACCCCTGTACCAAGAGACCCAGTACTTC.